A single TCR beta chain is shown here with its context. Antigen specificity is unknown. This sample is drawn from a study of high-grade serous ovarian cancer treatment subgroups. General study results and limits: Repertoire analysis covered CDR3 alone, not CDR1 or CDR2. Same-patient tumor repertoires overlapped at roughly 0.095 to 0.85; different patients barely overlapped.

Generated by immunoSEQ multiplex PCR, the TCRdb table keeps only in-frame clones and is missing some. The sample records 15,000 to 20,000 clones, roughly four fifths being singletons. Trimming removed 5 bases from V and 12 bases from J, with 17 bases in between. The CDR3 loop spans 13 amino acids. Germline V CDR1 and CDR2: MDHEN, SYDVKM. Tumor samples were taken before definitive surgery or chemotherapy. The chain links TRBV28 to TRBJ2-1, with no clear D. The sample taken for sequencing was tumor tissue. The sequence was obtained from a human donor with high-grade serous ovarian cancer. The CDR3 reads CASSPVARFRQFF. CDR3 bases: TGTGCCAGCAGTCCCGTAGCACGGTTTAGGCAGTTCTTC.